The 20 T cell receptor beta chains presented below share a single source sample, sequenced in a study of CD4 T cells in relation to SARS-CoV-2 and coronaviruses. These receptors have no identified antigens. Libraries were prepared by immunoSEQ multiplex PCR; TCRdb keeps only in-frame clonotypes and omits some of them. The sample includes about 20,000 clones, roughly three quarters seen only once; the top ten take approximately 16%. Unexposed donor CD4+ T cells date from about 2011-2018, before the COVID-19 pandemic. The cells were cultured for approximately ten days before CD4+ T cells were isolated. Sequenced: CD4+ T cells from PBMCs, cultured in vitro. The source is a human donor in good health.

The rearrangement links TRBV5-6 to TRBJ2-7; TRBD1 is a possible D gene (5 bases). Germline V gives CDR1 SGHDT, CDR2 YYEEEE. The CDR3 is 12 residues long. Trimming removed 4 bases at V and 5 bases at J, with 10 bases between. The CDR3 DNA sequence: TGTGCCAGCAGCCCAGGGTTCCACGAGCAGTACTTC. It encodes CASSPGFHEQYF.

This clone occurred a few times. The chain joins TRBV28 to TRBJ2-2; 12 nucleotides match TRBD2. The junction had 7 bases not matched to a gene; V was cut back by 0 bases and J by 8 bases. The CDR3 loop spans 17 amino acids. Germline CDR1 is MDHEN and CDR2 is SYDVKM. CDR3 nucleotides: TGTGCCAGCAGTTTATGGATACTAGCGGGAGGACCTGGGGAGCTGTTTTTT. Translation: CASSLWILAGGPGELFF.

The chain links TRBV9 to TRBJ2-2; D ambiguous. The CDR3 loop spans 15 amino acids. The V gene's germline CDR1 is SGDLS and CDR2 YYNGEE. Between the trimmed V and J ends, which lost 4 bases and 5 bases, there was a span of 15 bases. The CDR3 region is CASSPLSGQTGELFF. CDR3 sequence (DNA): TGTGCCAGCAGCCCCCTCTCTGGCCAGACCGGGGAGCTGTTTTTT.

This clone was detected a few times. The J gene is TRBJ1-5, the V gene TRBV28, with D tentatively TRBD1 (5 bases). This CDR3 spans 17 amino acids. V lost 7 bases and J 0 bases, leaving 19 bases between the germline ends. Germline loops: CDR1 MDHEN, CDR2 SYDVKM. The CDR3 loop reads CASTLRGADYSNQPQHF. In DNA form, the CDR3 reads TGTGCCAGCACCTTACGCGGGGCAGATTATAGCAATCAGCCCCAGCATTTT.

This clone came up once. J is TRBJ2-5 and V is TRBV28; D may be TRBD1 (5 bases). This CDR3 has 14 residues. Trimming took off 6 bases at V and 5 bases at J, with 16 bases between the two ends. Germline CDR1 and CDR2: MDHEN and SYDVKM. CDR3 sequence: CASRRPQGGETQYF. CDR3 in DNA: TGTGCCAGCAGGAGGCCCCAGGGTGGGGAGACCCAGTACTTC.

The rearrangement joins TRBV5-1 to TRBJ2-2; D perhaps matches TRBD1 (6 bases). The CDR3 is 16 amino acids. V lost 3 bases to trimming and J lost 5 bases, with 17 bases between them. Germline-derived CDR1 and CDR2 are SGHRS and YFSETQ. The CDR3 loop reads CASSSAQGRLTGELFF. For the CDR3, the DNA is TGCGCCAGCAGCTCTGCCCAGGGGAGATTGACCGGGGAGCTGTTTTTT.

The chain joins TRBV20-1 to TRBJ1-6; D gene ambiguous. The ends were cut back, 3 bases at V and 7 bases at J, with 13 bases in the middle. The CDR3 is made up of 14 amino acids. Germline V CDR1 and CDR2: DFQATT, SNEGSKA (reference sequence). CDR3: CSASGSQTNSPLHF. The CDR3 nucleotides are TGCAGTGCTAGTGGCAGCCAGACAAATTCACCCCTCCACTTT.

The CDR3 region is CASSLDGSIRTGANVLTF. The CDR3 bases are TGTGCCAGCAGCTTAGATGGCAGCATTAGGACTGGGGCCAACGTCCTGACTTTC. The V call is TRBV13, the J call TRBJ2-6; D gene uncertain. The CDR3 has 18 amino acids. The germline V gene encodes CDR1 PRHDT and CDR2 FYEKMQ (reference sequence). Trimming shortened V by 1 base and J by 2 bases, and 15 bases separated the two germline ends. Full variable domain (remainder filled in from reference TRBV13 and TRBJ2-6): AAGVIQSPRHLIKEKRETATLKCYPIPRHDTVYWYQQGPGQDPQFLISFYEKMQSDKGSIPDRFSAQQFSDYHSELNMSSLELGDSALYFCASSLDGSIRTGANVLTFGAGSRLTVL.

The count of this clone is one. Here the CDR3 reads CSVDGGTGGIGSIQYF. DNA of the CDR3: TGCAGCGTTGACGGCGGGACAGGGGGCATCGGGAGCATTCAGTACTTC. The V gene is TRBV29-1, the J gene TRBJ2-4; 12 bases match TRBD1. Trimming cost V 3 bases and J 9 bases; bases outside gene matches: 12. CDR1 is SQVTM, CDR2 ANQGSEA, per germline. There are 16 residues in the CDR3.

The chain couples TRBV24-1 to TRBJ2-5, with unresolved D. CDR1 is KGHDR and CDR2 is SFDVKD in the germline V gene. The CDR3 runs to 13 residues. With 4 bases removed from V and 2 bases from J, the gap between germline ends came to 7 bases. CDR3 region: CATSEQPQETQYF. The CDR3 DNA follows: TGTGCCACCAGTGAACAGCCTCAAGAGACCCAGTACTTC.

This clone is termed large. V is TRBV18 and J is TRBJ2-3; no reliable D call. The CDR3 covers 12 residues. Germline lookup yields CDR1 KGHSH and CDR2 LQKENI. V dropped 4 bases and J dropped 2 bases, with 4 bases sitting between them. The CDR3 nucleotides read TGTGCCAGCTCACACTACACAGATACGCAGTATTTT. Translating gives CASSHYTDTQYF. Based on the CDR3 plus reference TRBV18 and TRBJ2-3, the full variable domain is NAGVMQNPRHLVRRRGQEARLRCSPMKGHSHVYWYRQLPEEGLKFMVYLQKENIIDESGMPKERFSAEFPKEGPSILRIQQVVRGDSAAYFCASSHYTDTQYFGPGTRLTVL.

The gene calls are TRBV2 and TRBJ1-5; a weak D match, TRBD1 (5 bases). The CDR3 extends over 14 amino acids. V lost 5 bases and J lost 3, with 11 bases in between. Germline V gives CDR1 SNHLY, CDR2 FYNNEI. This CDR3 is CASSRDGPNQPQHF. The CDR3 bases are TGTGCCAGCAGTCGGGACGGACCCAATCAGCCCCAGCATTTT.

The V call is TRBV5-1, the J call TRBJ1-1; 7 bases are shared with TRBD1. Germline loops: CDR1 SGHRS, CDR2 YFSETQ. The CDR3 contains 14 residues. Germline trimming cut 4 bases from V and 3 bases from J; bases unmatched to any gene: 6. The CDR3 loop is CASSPRGYDTEAFF. The CDR3, as DNA: TGCGCCAGCAGCCCCAGGGGGTACGACACTGAAGCTTTCTTT.

The chain has TRBV6-5 and TRBJ2-7, with D maybe TRBD2 (6 bases). V was clipped by 5 bases and J by 0 bases, with 8 bases between them. CDR1 MNHEY and CDR2 SVGAGI come from the germline V gene. This CDR3 spans 13 amino acids. CDR3: CASSKDYSYEQYF. The CDR3 DNA sequence: TGTGCCAGCAGTAAGGACTACTCCTACGAGCAGTACTTC.

The chain recombines TRBV19 with TRBJ2-1; a possible D gene is TRBD2 (6 bases). V gave up 3 bases and J gave up 0 bases, with 18 bases separating them. Germline CDR1 reads LNHDA; CDR2 reads SQIVND (reference sequence). This CDR3 is built from 18 residues. The CDR3 loop reads CASSIISSLTSSYNEQFF. DNA for the CDR3: TGTGCCAGTAGTATCATCTCGTCGTTGACTAGCTCCTACAATGAGCAGTTCTTC.

The J gene is TRBJ1-1, the V gene TRBV5-1, with TRBD1 identical over 7 bases. There are 14 residues in the CDR3. Trimming took 4 bases from V and 5 from J; bases not matched to a gene: 8. Germline V CDR1 and CDR2: SGHRS, YFSETQ. In DNA form, the CDR3 reads TGCGCCAGCAGCGGAAACAACAGGGGTACTGAAGCTTTCTTT. Protein: CASSGNNRGTEAFF.

The V and J genes are TRBV19 and TRBJ2-1, with 11 bases lining up with TRBD2. Trimming at V came to 4 bases and at J to 8 bases, leaving 10 bases not matched to a gene. The CDR3 runs to 16 residues. Germline lookup yields CDR1 LNHDA and CDR2 SQIVND (reference sequence). CDR3 residues: CASSTILAGVHDEQFF. In DNA, the CDR3 is TGTGCCAGTAGTACCATACTAGCGGGAGTGCACGATGAGCAGTTCTTC.

The chain couples TRBV2 to TRBJ2-1, with 12 positions matching TRBD2. There are 15 residues in the CDR3. V was clipped by 7 bases and J by 3 bases; unmatched bases: 4. Germline V gene data show CDR1 as SNHLY and CDR2 as FYNNEI. DNA of the CDR3: TGTGCCAGCAAACTAGCGGGAGGCGTCTACAATGAGCAGTTCTTC. This gives the protein CASKLAGGVYNEQFF.

The chain employs TRBV6-5 and TRBJ2-7; the match to TRBD1 covers 11 bases. The V gene's germline CDR1 is MNHEY and CDR2 SVGAGI. V was pared by 6 bases and J by 3 bases, with 7 bases of the junction left unmatched. This CDR3 contains 15 residues. As DNA, the CDR3 is TGTGCCAGCAGCTTCCGGGACAGGGGGGACTACGAGCAGTACTTC. This encodes CASSFRDRGDYEQYF.

This chain joins TRBV19 and TRBJ2-1, with 7 bases lining up with TRBD1. Germline CDR1 is LNHDA and CDR2 is SQIVND (reference sequence). CDR3 size: 15 residues. V was pared by 5 bases and J by 5 bases, with 9 bases of the junction left unmatched. The CDR3 sequence: CASSLGTAIDNEQFF. As DNA, the CDR3 is TGTGCCAGTAGTCTCGGGACAGCCATCGACAATGAGCAGTTCTTC.